This T cell receptor (beta chain) came from a study of blood T cell repertoires in COVID-19 (dated by TCRdb to 2020 to 2021). Describing the broader study: Samples covering the acute and convalescent phases of COVID-19 were provided by collaborators in the United States, Italy and Spain. The material from the prospective study consisted of cDNA or gDNA derived from T cells, B-cell-depleted T cells, or PBMCs. The dataset comprised deeply sampled blood TCRbeta repertoires from subjects exposed to, actively infected with, or recovered from COVID-19. The repertoires were made available in a free public database intended to serve as a resource for research on the immune response to SARS-CoV-2. The samples were drawn from the first 160 participants of the ongoing ImmuneRACE study and from over 950 subjects provided by 6 global collaborators. The sample metadata nearly always contained a de-identified subject ID, COVID-19 status, age in years and sex. HLA class I and class II types, where available, came from metadata supplied by the sample provider rather than from assay-based typing.

TCRbeta CDR3 regions were amplified from genomic DNA using the immunoSEQ Assay, a bias-controlled multiplex PCR. On the authors' methods: Nucleated cell counts per sample were estimated from amplification of reference gene primers within the assay. To quantify the absolute abundance of each unique TCRbeta CDR3 rearrangement, sequence reads were collapsed and filtered. Productive Simpson clonality was computed per sample as the square root of Simpson's diversity index over productive rearrangements. TCRdb took over this immuneACCESS table, retaining in-frame rearrangements with V and J assigned. Such tables are incomplete; in checked studies, under half of the missing clones stem from an unresolved V gene, and the remainder is unexplained. That table gives V, J and clone size, and the DNA gave D and trimming. Present in this sample are roughly 400,000 clones, around 90% of which were seen just once. About 0.57% of the sample is held by the ten biggest clonotypes.

The germline V gene (reference sequence) supplies CDR1 MNHEY and CDR2 SMNVEV. At the junction V is shortened by 6 bases and J by 4 bases; bases outside the gene matches: 9. Inclusive of the bounding cysteine and phenylalanine, the CDR3 is 15 residues long. Just CDR3 DNA is preserved here, 45 bases in frame from base 1. A remark on this clone: Its antigen is still unknown. No base quality values were provided; no much bigger clone lies one nucleotide off.

Enrolling through a virtual design, the prospective study's participants ranged in age from roughly 18 to 100 years and lived across some 23 United States geographic areas. In the prospective study, participants were assigned to cohorts based on the clinical history participants reported in a screening survey and a study questionnaire. For ImmuneRACE Cohort 3, a participant was defined as recovered based on two consecutive negative NP/OP PCR tests, clearance by a healthcare professional, or resolution of symptoms. Mobile phlebotomists in the prospective study collected whole blood, serum and a nasopharyngeal or oropharyngeal swab from every participant. Participants in the prospective study had the option to provide additional blood draws and questionnaires over a roughly two-month period. Before DNA extraction, prospective study blood samples were shipped either frozen or at room temperature.

Study-wide findings and limitations: How much clinical and demographic metadata was included differed by source and by participant, and the metadata was provided uncurated.

The receptor was isolated from a man between 18 and 29 years old who had recovered from COVID-19. The sample comprised PBMCs or T cells enriched from blood (not recorded which). Recombination linked TRBV27 to TRBJ2-7; TRBD1 lines up with 10 middle nucleotides. The CDR3 reads CASSKPGTGVYEQYF. The sequenced DNA is TGTGCCAGCAGCAAACCCGGGACAGGGGTATACGAGCAGTACTTC.